Shown below are 7 T cell receptor beta chains from a single sample sequenced in a study of T cell changes during pregnancy in multiple sclerosis. Method: immunoSEQ multiplex PCR; TCRdb's copy keeps in-frame clones and lacks some. The table lists about 38,000 clones, around nine tenths of them singletons, with about 0.37% in the top ten. Here the sequenced sample was CD4+ T cells from peripheral blood mononuclear cells, taken after pregnancy. The receptors here all came from a female donor in good health, enrolled as a control in a pregnancy study.

V gene TRBV6-5 combines with J gene TRBJ1-1; the match to TRBD1 covers 8 bases. The junction had 7 bases not matched to a gene; V was cut back by 6 bases and J by 4 bases. The length of the CDR3 is 14 residues. Germline CDR1 is MNHEY and CDR2 is SVGAGI. The CDR3 loop is CASSYGQGATEAFF. CDR3 DNA sequence: TGTGCCAGCAGCTACGGACAGGGAGCCACTGAAGCTTTCTTT.

A single count supports this clone. J is TRBJ1-4 and V is TRBV30; possible D gene TRBD1, 5 bases. The germline CDR1 and CDR2 sequences are GTSNPN and SVGIG (reference sequence). The CDR3 totals 14 residues. Trimming took 6 bases from V and 5 from J, leaving 16 bases between them. The CDR3 DNA is TGTGCCTGTAGCGGGACGGCGAAGAATGAAAAACTGTTTTTT. Translation: CACSGTAKNEKLFF. Complete variable domain (other parts from reference TRBV30 and TRBJ1-4): SQTIHQWPATLVQPVGSPLSLECTVEGTSNPNLYWYRQAAGRGLQLLFYSVGIGQISSEVPQNLSASRPQDRQFILSSKKLLLSDSGFYLCACSGTAKNEKLFFGSGTQLSVL.

The chain joins TRBV13 to TRBJ2-7, with 11 bases identical to TRBD1. Germline CDR1 is PRHDT and CDR2 is FYEKMQ (reference sequence). The CDR3 contains 15 residues. The ends lost 5 bases at V and 2 bases at J; junction bases unmatched: 5. The CDR3 reads CASSPGQGDTYEQYF. The DNA for the CDR3 is TGTGCCAGCAGCCCGGGACAGGGGGACACCTACGAGCAGTACTTC. The complete variable domain, with remaining parts taken from reference TRBV13 and TRBJ2-7, reads AAGVIQSPRHLIKEKRETATLKCYPIPRHDTVYWYQQGPGQDPQFLISFYEKMQSDKGSIPDRFSAQQFSDYHSELNMSSLELGDSALYFCASSPGQGDTYEQYFGPGTRLTVT.

The rearrangement joins TRBV23-1 to TRBJ1-1; 7 bases are a match to TRBD1. TRBV23-1 is identified as an open reading frame with a role that is uncertain. The V and J ends lost 7 bases and 5 bases, in that order; junction bases with no gene match: 13. The CDR3 has 15 residues. The CDR3 DNA sequence: TGCGCCAGCACACCGTCTAGAGTACAGGGGACTGAAGCTTTCTTT. This codes for CASTPSRVQGTEAFF.

The rearrangement links TRBV21-1 to TRBJ1-5; TRBD1 reflects the table's D call only, with no check against the DNA. TRBV21-1 is labeled a pseudogene. This CDR3 is 14 amino acids long. The CDR3 DNA reads TGTGCCAGCAGCGCCGACAGTTCCAATCAGCCCCAGCATTTT. It yields the protein CASSADSSNQPQHF.

This chain connects TRBV19 to TRBJ1-1; perhaps TRBD1 as D (6 bases). With 7 bases removed from V and 0 bases from J, the gap between germline ends came to 12 bases. This CDR3 spans 14 amino acids. The germline CDR1 and CDR2 sequences are LNHDA and SQIVND (reference sequence). In DNA, the CDR3 is TGTGCCAGTAAGGACAGCCGCATGAACACTGAAGCTTTCTTT. It specifies CASKDSRMNTEAFF.

The genes are TRBV12-5 and TRBJ2-1; D possibly corresponds to TRBD2 (7 bases). The CDR3 spans 15 residues. The germline CDR1 and CDR2 sequences are LGHNT and FRNRAP. V lost 6 bases to trimming and J lost 4 bases, with 16 bases between them. This chain's CDR3 is CASGPQGGVYNEQFF. CDR3 bases: TGTGCTAGTGGACCCCAAGGGGGGGTATACAATGAGCAGTTCTTC.